Listed below are T cell receptor beta chains from one sample, sequenced in a study of chemoradiotherapy in HPV16-positive cancers. Assay: immunoSEQ multiplex PCR; the TCRdb copy retains only in-frame clones and omits some. The table includes tens of thousands of clones, roughly 95% detected once. Sampling was conducted from a patient who underwent chemoradiotherapy. All receptors derive from a human donor with HPV-associated anogenital cancer. CDR3s include the opening cysteine and the closing phenylalanine or tryptophan. D genes are given only for firm matches. Clone sizes are given selectively: once, few, many, or a class where the clone is expanded.

V	size	D	J	DNA	CDR3
TRBV18	.	.	TRBJ2-1	TGTGCCAGCTCATTACAAGGATCCCAACGTCCCAATGAGCAGTTCTTC	CASSLQGSQRPNEQFF
TRBV5-1	.	.	TRBJ1-1	TGCGCCAGCAGCATGATGACAGGCTTGAACACTGAAGCTTTCTTT	CASSMMTGLNTEAFF
TRBV2	.	.	TRBJ1-6	TGTGCCAGCAGCGACCTGGGGGAAAATAATTCACCCCTCCACTTT	CASSDLGENNSPLHF
TRBV29-1	.	TRBD1	TRBJ1-2	TGCAGCACTTTCCGGGACAGGGACGGCACCTTC	CSTFRDRDGTF
TRBV5-6	.	TRBD1	TRBJ2-2	TGTGCCAGCAGCTTGGGACAGGGGAACACCGGGGAGCTGTTTTTT	CASSLGQGNTGELFF
TRBV4-3	.	.	TRBJ1-4	TGCGCCAGCAGCCAAGAGGCGACTGACCCCGAACAGCTGTTTTTT	CASSQEATDPEQLFF
TRBV7-9	.	TRBD2	TRBJ2-1	TGTGCCAGCAGCTGGGAGCGGGGGTACTACAATGAGCAGTTCTTC	CASSWERGYYNEQFF
TRBV5-1	.	.	TRBJ1-1	TGCGCCAGCATGCGCGGGGACCCGGGCACTGAAGCTTTCTTT	CASMRGDPGTEAFF
TRBV19	once	.	TRBJ1-1	TGTGCCAGTAGTATGAACATTTTGAACACTGAAGCTTTCTTT	CASSMNILNTEAFF
TRBV5-1	.	.	TRBJ2-2	TGCGCCAGCAGCTTGGCCGGTCAGCGCAACACCGGGGAGCTGTTTTTT	CASSLAGQRNTGELFF
TRBV4-1	.	.	TRBJ2-1	TGCGCCAGCAGCCAAGAGGCTACAGCCGAGGGTGAGCAGTTCTTC	CASSQEATAEGEQFF
TRBV5-1	few	TRBD2	TRBJ2-7	TGCGCCAGCAGCTTGGGCTGGACTAGCCGCTCCTACGAGCAGTACTTC	CASSLGWTSRSYEQYF
TRBV10-3	.	TRBD2	TRBJ2-1	TGTGCCATCAGTGAGTCGTGGCGGGAGGCTCCCTACAATGAGCAGTTCTTC	CAISESWREAPYNEQFF
TRBV19	.	TRBD1	TRBJ2-2	TGTGCCAGTCTATTTGGGACAGGGGGGGCCGGGGAGCTGTTTTTT	CASLFGTGGAGELFF
TRBV30	.	.	TRBJ2-1	TGTGCCTGGAGTGTACGGGGAGGGGGGCCTTACAATGAGCAGTTCTTC	CAWSVRGGGPYNEQFF
TRBV7-2	few	.	TRBJ2-2	TGTGCCAGCAGCAAGCGGACTACGAACACCGGGGAGCTGTTTTTT	CASSKRTTNTGELFF
TRBV7-2	.	.	TRBJ1-6	TGTGCCAGCAGCTCTAATGGACCCCGAACAAATTCACCCCTCCACTTT	CASSSNGPRTNSPLHF
TRBV19	.	.	TRBJ2-5	TGTGCCAGTAGTATTCTGGGCGAAGAGACCCAGTACTTC	CASSILGEETQYF
TRBV30	.	.	TRBJ2-7	TGTGCCTGGAGTGTTAATCTTGTTGGGGGGCCTCGCTTC	CAWSVNLVGGPRF
TRBV27	.	TRBD1	TRBJ2-3	TGTGCCAGCAGTTTGCGACAGGGGGTGAGAGATACGCAGTATTTT	CASSLRQGVRDTQYF
TRBV7-3	.	.	TRBJ2-1	TGTGCCAGCAGCTCCTCGACGCTCTACAATGAGCAGTTCTTC	CASSSSTLYNEQFF
TRBV7-9	.	TRBD1	TRBJ2-7	TGTGCCAGCAGCGGGACAGGGGGGCCCTACGAGCAGTACTTC	CASSGTGGPYEQYF
TRBV15	.	TRBD1	TRBJ2-7	TGTGCCACCAGCAGACTGACAGGGGGCTATGGCGAGCAGTACTTC	CATSRLTGGYGEQYF
TRBV19	once	.	TRBJ2-5	TGTGCCAGTAGGGGATGGGGCGTTAAACAGCGGGAGACCCAGTACTTC	CASRGWGVKQRETQYF
TRBV5-8	.	.	TRBJ2-2	TGTGCCAGCATCAGAAGTAGGGACACCGGGGAGCTGTTTTTT	CASIRSRDTGELFF
TRBV19	few	.	TRBJ1-3	TGTGCCAGTACCCCCACAGGGAGCTCTGGAAACACCATATATTTT	CASTPTGSSGNTIYF
TRBV7-2	.	TRBD2	TRBJ2-3	TGTGCCAGCAGCTTAGCAACTAGCGGGGGTGTAACAGATACGCAGTATTTT	CASSLATSGGVTDTQYF
TRBV27	.	.	TRBJ2-7	TGTGCCAGCAGTTACGCCGGGACGGAGAGCTCCTACGAGCAGTACTTC	CASSYAGTESSYEQYF
TRBV5-1	.	.	TRBJ2-5	TGCGCCAGCAGCATAACCGGGACCCAAGAGACCCAGTACTTC	CASSITGTQETQYF
TRBV5-1	few	.	TRBJ1-2	TGCGCCAGCAGCTTGGCAGGGCAGGGTGGCTACACCTTC	CASSLAGQGGYTF
TRBV5-1	.	.	TRBJ1-3	TGCGCCAGCAGTGAATCTGGAAACACCATATATTTT	CASSESGNTIYF
TRBV30	once	.	TRBJ2-1	TGTGCCTGGAGTGTTGGTCCCTACAATGAGCAGTTCTTC	CAWSVGPYNEQFF
TRBV6-5	.	TRBD1	TRBJ2-7	TGTGCCAGCAGCCGTGACAGGGTCGGGGAGCAGTACTTC	CASSRDRVGEQYF
TRBV30	.	.	TRBJ1-5	TGTGCCTGGAGTTTTTATGCCAATCAGCCCCAGCATTTT	CAWSFYANQPQHF
TRBV19	.	.	TRBJ2-3	TGTGCCAGTAGTATCGGTAGCCGTGTCACAGATACGCAGTATTTT	CASSIGSRVTDTQYF
TRBV6-1	.	TRBD2	TRBJ2-1	TGTGCCAGCAGTGAGGTAGCGGGAGGAAGGGGGGAGCAGTTCTTC	CASSEVAGGRGEQFF
TRBV5-1	.	TRBD2	TRBJ2-1	TGCGCCAGCAGCTTGTGGACTAGCGGGAGCGCCGGGGAGTTCTTC	CASSLWTSGSAGEFF
TRBV28	.	TRBD1	TRBJ1-2	TGTGCCAGCAGCGTCGGGTCCGGGACAGGGGCGCACGGTGGCTACACCTTC	CASSVGSGTGAHGGYTF
TRBV7-2	.	.	TRBJ2-7	TGTGCCAGCAGCTTTGGGGGATCCTACGAGCAGTACTTC	CASSFGGSYEQYF
TRBV5-1	.	TRBD2	TRBJ2-3	TGCGCCAGCGCCCCCGGACTAGCGGGAGAAGCGCAGTATTTT	CASAPGLAGEAQYF
TRBV7-9	once	.	TRBJ1-2	TGTGCCAGCAGCTGGGCGGACGCAAACTATGGCTACACCTTC	CASSWADANYGYTF
TRBV10-2	.	.	TRBJ2-7	TGCGCCAGCAGTCCCTCCGGGGGCGTCTACGAGCAGTACTTC	CASSPSGGVYEQYF
TRBV28	.	.	TRBJ1-1	TGTGCCAGCCTCACTCCCGCCGGAAGGGGCAATTTTGAAGCTTTCTTT	CASLTPAGRGNFEAFF
TRBV10-3	.	TRBD1	TRBJ1-6	TGTGCCATCAGCGGACAGGAGAATAATTCACCCCTCCACTTT	CAISGQENNSPLHF
TRBV2	.	TRBD1	TRBJ2-3	TGTGCCAGCAGCCCGTGGGGGACAGTCTCGGCAGATACGCAGTATTTT	CASSPWGTVSADTQYF